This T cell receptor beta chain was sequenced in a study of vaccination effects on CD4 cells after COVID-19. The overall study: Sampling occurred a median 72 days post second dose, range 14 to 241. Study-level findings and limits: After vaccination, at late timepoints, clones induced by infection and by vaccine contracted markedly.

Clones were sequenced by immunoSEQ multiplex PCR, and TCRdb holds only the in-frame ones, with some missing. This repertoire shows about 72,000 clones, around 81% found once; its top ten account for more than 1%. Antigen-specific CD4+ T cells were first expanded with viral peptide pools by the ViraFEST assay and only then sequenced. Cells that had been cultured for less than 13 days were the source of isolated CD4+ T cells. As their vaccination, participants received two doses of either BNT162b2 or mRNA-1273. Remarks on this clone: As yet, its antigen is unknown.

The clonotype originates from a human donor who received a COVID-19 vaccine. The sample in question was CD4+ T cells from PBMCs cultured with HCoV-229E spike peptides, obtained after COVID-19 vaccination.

The CDR3 loop reads CASSSNRQGENGYTF. The CDR3 bases are TGCGCCAGCAGCTCCAACCGACAGGGTGAAAATGGCTACACCTTC. The V gene is TRBV10-2, the J gene TRBJ1-2, with 7 bases matching TRBD1. There are 15 residues in the CDR3. The ends lost 6 bases at V and 6 bases at J; junction bases unmatched: 13. Germline V lookup: CDR1 WSHSY, CDR2 SAAADI.